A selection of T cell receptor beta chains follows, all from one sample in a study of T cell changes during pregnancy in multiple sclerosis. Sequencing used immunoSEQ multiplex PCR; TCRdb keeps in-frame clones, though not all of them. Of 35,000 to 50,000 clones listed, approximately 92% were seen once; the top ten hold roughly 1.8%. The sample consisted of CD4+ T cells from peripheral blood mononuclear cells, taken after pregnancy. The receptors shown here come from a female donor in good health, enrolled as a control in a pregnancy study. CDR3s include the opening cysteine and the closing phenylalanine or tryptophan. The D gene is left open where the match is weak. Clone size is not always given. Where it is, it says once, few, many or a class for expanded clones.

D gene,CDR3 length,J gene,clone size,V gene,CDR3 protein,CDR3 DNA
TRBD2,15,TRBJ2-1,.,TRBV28,CASRPTSGIAFEQFF,TGTGCCAGCAGGCCCACTAGCGGGATTGCTTTTGAGCAGTTCTTC
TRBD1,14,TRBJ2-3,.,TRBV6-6,CASSSGTGTDTQYF,TGTGCCAGCAGTTCCGGGACAGGGACAGATACGCAGTATTTT
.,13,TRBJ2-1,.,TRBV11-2,CASSFAVFGEQFF,TGTGCCAGCAGCTTCGCCGTTTTCGGTGAGCAGTTCTTC
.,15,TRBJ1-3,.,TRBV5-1,CASSLGQISGNTIYF,TGCGCCAGCAGCTTGGGGCAGATCTCTGGAAACACCATATATTTT
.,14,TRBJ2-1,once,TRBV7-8,CASSSGTDTHEQFF,TGTGCCAGCAGCTCCGGGACTGATACTCATGAGCAGTTCTTC
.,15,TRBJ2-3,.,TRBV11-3,CASSLGLAPTDTQYF,TGTGCCAGCAGCTTAGGGCTAGCACCCACAGATACGCAGTATTTT
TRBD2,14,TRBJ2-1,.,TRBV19,CASSKRDYPNEQFF,TGTGCCAGTAGTAAAAGGGACTACCCCAATGAGCAGTTCTTC
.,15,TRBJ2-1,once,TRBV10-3,CAISESTGTYNEQFF,TGTGCCATCAGTGAGTCGACCGGGACCTACAATGAGCAGTTCTTC
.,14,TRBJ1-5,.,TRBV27,CASSGSRGGQPQHF,TGTGCCAGCAGTGGCTCGCGGGGCGGCCAGCCCCAGCATTTT
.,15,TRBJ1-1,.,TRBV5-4,CASSLPQYMNTEAFF,TGTGCCAGCAGTCTGCCGCAGTACATGAACACTGAAGCTTTCTTT
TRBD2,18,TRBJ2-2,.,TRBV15,CATSPWGSGRDLTGELFF,TGTGCCACCAGCCCCTGGGGTAGCGGGAGAGATTTGACCGGGGAGCTGTTTTTT
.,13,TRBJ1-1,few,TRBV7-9,CASSLGQRTEAFF,TGTGCCAGCAGCTTAGGGCAACGTACTGAAGCTTTCTTT
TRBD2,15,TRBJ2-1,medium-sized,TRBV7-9,CASSPTSLAYNEQFF,TGTGCCAGCAGCCCGACTAGCCTCGCCTACAATGAGCAGTTCTTC
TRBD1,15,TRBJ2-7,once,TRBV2,CASSGMTGVYYEQYF,TGTGCCAGCAGTGGAATGACAGGGGTTTACTACGAGCAGTACTTC
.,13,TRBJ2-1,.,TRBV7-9,CASSWTIVDEQFF,TGTGCCAGCAGCTGGACTATCGTGGATGAGCAGTTCTTC
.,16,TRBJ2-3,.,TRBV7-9,CASSPSWDSSTDTQYF,TGTGCCAGCAGCCCGAGTTGGGACTCTAGCACAGATACGCAGTATTTT
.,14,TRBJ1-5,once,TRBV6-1,CASSRDNSNQPQHF,TGTGCCAGCAGTCGGGACAATAGCAATCAGCCCCAGCATTTT
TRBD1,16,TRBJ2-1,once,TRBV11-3,CASSLEGTGYSNEQFF,TGTGCCAGCAGCTTAGAAGGGACAGGGTATTCAAATGAGCAGTTCTTC
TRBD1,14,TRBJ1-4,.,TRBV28,CASSLDRVREKLFF,TGTGCCAGCAGTTTAGACAGGGTGCGGGAAAAACTGTTTTTT
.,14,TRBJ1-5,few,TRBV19,CASSPRTDNQPQHF,TGTGCCAGTAGTCCGCGGACAGACAATCAGCCCCAGCATTTT
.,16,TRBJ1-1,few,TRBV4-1,CASSQEGGAGRAEAFF,TGCGCCAGCAGCCAAGAAGGGGGGGCTGGGCGAGCTGAAGCTTTCTTT
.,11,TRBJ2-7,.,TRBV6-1,CASREVAAQYF,TGTGCCAGCAGGGAAGTAGCGGCGCAGTACTTC
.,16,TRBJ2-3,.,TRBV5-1,CASSPPGGTAGDTQYF,TGCGCCAGCAGCCCCCCAGGTGGCACCGCGGGAGATACGCAGTATTTT
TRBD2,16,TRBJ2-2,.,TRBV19,CASALAGGPGTGELFF,TGTGCCAGTGCCCTAGCGGGAGGGCCTGGCACCGGGGAGCTGTTTTTT
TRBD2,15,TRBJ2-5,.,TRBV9,CASSGHSGSGETQYF,TGTGCCAGCAGCGGACATAGCGGGAGTGGGGAGACCCAGTACTTC
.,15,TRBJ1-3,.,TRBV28,CASREAGVSGNTIYF,TGTGCCAGCAGGGAGGCCGGGGTCTCTGGAAACACCATATATTTT
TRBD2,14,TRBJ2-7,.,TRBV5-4,CASSLGEGSYEQYF,TGTGCCAGCAGCTTGGGGGAGGGCTCCTACGAGCAGTACTTC
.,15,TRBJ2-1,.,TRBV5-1,CASSLVDRTYNEQFF,TGCGCCAGCAGCTTGGTTGACAGAACCTACAATGAGCAGTTCTTC
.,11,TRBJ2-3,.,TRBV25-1,CASSGGEAQYF,TGTGCCAGCAGTGGGGGGGAGGCGCAGTATTTT
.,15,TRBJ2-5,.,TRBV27,CASRTLKGRGETQYF,TGTGCCAGCAGGACATTGAAGGGGCGGGGTGAGACCCAGTACTTC
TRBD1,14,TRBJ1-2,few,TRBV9,CASSETGGTYGYTF,TGTGCCAGCAGCGAGACAGGGGGCACCTATGGCTACACCTTC
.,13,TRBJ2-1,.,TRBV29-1,CSVEQGEVNEQFF,TGCAGCGTTGAGCAGGGGGAGGTCAATGAGCAGTTCTTC
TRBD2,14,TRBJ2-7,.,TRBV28,CASSLYSGGYEQYF,TGTGCCAGCAGTTTATATTCGGGGGGTTACGAGCAGTACTTC
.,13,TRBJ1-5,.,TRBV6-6,CAVGRGNNQPQHF,TGTGCTGTCGGAAGGGGGAACAATCAGCCCCAGCATTTT